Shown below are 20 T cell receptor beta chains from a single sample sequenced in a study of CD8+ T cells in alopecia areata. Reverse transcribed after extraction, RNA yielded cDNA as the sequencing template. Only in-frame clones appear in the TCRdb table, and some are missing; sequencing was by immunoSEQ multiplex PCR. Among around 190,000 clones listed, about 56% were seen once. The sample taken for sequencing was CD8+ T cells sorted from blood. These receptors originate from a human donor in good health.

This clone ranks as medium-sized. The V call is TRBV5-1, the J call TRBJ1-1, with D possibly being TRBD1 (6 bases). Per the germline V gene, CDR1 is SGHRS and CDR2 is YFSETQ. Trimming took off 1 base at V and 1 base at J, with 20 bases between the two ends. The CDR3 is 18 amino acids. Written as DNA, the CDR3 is TGCGCCAGCAGCTTGTATCGGACAGTCTCCCCAAAGAACACTGAAGCTTTCTTT. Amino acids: CASSLYRTVSPKNTEAFF.

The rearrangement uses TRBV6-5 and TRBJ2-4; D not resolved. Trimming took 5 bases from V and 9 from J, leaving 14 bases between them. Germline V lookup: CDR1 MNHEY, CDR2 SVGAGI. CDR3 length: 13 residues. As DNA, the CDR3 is TGTGCCAGCAGTGGCCCGAACATGGGCATTCAGTACTTC. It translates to CASSGPNMGIQYF.

CDR3 in amino acids: CASSPTGFLDGYTF. In DNA form, the CDR3 reads TGTGCCAGCAGCCCAACAGGGTTCCTGGATGGCTACACCTTC. The rearrangement uses TRBV7-9 and TRBJ1-2, with TRBD1 as a possible D gene (6 bases). With 5 bases removed from V and 6 bases from J, the gap between germline ends came to 16 bases. The V gene's germline CDR1 is SEHNR and CDR2 FQNEAQ (reference sequence). The CDR3 is 14 amino acids.

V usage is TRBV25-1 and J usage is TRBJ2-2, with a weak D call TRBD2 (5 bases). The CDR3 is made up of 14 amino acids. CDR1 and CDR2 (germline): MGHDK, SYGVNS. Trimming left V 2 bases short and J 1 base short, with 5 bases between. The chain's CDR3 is CASSEGGNTGELFF. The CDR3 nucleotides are TGTGCCAGCAGTGAAGGAGGGAACACCGGGGAGCTGTTTTTT.

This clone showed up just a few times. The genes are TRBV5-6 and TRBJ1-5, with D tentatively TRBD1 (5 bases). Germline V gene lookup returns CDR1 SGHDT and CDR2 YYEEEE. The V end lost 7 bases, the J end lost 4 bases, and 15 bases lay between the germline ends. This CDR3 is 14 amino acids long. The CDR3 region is CASSSTVTNQPQHF. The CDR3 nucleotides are TGTGCCAGCTCCTCGACAGTAACTAATCAGCCCCAGCATTTT.

CDR3: CSAVSSGPNYGYTF. Here the CDR3 DNA reads TGCAGCGCTGTGTCCTCGGGGCCTAACTATGGCTACACCTTC. The chain links TRBV29-1 to TRBJ1-2; D might be TRBD1 (5 bases). In germline, CDR1 is SQVTM, CDR2 ANQGSEA. CDR3 length: 14 amino acids. V gave up 7 bases and J gave up 0 bases, with 15 bases separating them. The variable domain in full, completed from reference TRBV29-1 and TRBJ1-2, reads SAVISQKPSRDICQRGTSLTIQCQVDSQVTMMFWYRQQPGQSLTLIATANQGSEATYESGFVIDKFPISRPNLTFSTLTVSNMSPEDSSIYLCSAVSSGPNYGYTFGSGTRLTVV.

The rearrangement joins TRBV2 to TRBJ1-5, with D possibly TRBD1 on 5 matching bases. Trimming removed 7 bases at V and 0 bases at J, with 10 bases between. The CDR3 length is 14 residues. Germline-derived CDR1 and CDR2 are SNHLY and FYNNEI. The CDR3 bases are TGTGCCAGCAAAGGGGTGTATAGCAATCAGCCCCAGCATTTT. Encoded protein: CASKGVYSNQPQHF.

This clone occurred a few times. The CDR3 region has the DNA TGTGCCAGCAGCCCCAGGACAGGGCGGGCCTACGAGCAGTACTTC. This gives the protein CASSPRTGRAYEQYF. V usage is TRBV5-6 and J usage is TRBJ2-7; 8 bases line up with TRBD1. The germline V gene has CDR1 SGHDT and CDR2 YYEEEE. The V and J ends lost 4 bases and 2 bases, in that order; junction bases with no gene match: 8. The CDR3 has 15 residues.

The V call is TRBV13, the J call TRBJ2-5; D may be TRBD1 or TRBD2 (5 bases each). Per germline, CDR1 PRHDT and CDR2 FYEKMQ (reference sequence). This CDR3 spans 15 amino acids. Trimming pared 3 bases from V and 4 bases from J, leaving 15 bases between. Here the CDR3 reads CASSFGADRRETQYF. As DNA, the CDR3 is TGTGCCAGCAGCTTCGGGGCAGACAGACGAGAGACCCAGTACTTC. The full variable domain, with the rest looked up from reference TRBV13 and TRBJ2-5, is AAGVIQSPRHLIKEKRETATLKCYPIPRHDTVYWYQQGPGQDPQFLISFYEKMQSDKGSIPDRFSAQQFSDYHSELNMSSLELGDSALYFCASSFGADRRETQYFGPGTRLLVL.

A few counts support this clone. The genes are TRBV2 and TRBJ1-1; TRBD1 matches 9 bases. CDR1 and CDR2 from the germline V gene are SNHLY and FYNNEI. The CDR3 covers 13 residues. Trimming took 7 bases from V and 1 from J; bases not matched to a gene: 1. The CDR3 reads CASKDRGNTEAFF. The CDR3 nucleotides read TGTGCCAGCAAGGACAGGGGGAACACTGAAGCTTTCTTT.

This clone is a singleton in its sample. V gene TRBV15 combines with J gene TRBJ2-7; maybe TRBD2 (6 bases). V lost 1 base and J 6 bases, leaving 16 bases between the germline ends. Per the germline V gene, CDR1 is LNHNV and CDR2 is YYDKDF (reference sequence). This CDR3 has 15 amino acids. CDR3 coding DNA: TGTGCCACCAGCAGAGGAGGAGGGCTTGCGAGCGAGCAGTACTTC. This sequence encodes CATSRGGGLASEQYF.

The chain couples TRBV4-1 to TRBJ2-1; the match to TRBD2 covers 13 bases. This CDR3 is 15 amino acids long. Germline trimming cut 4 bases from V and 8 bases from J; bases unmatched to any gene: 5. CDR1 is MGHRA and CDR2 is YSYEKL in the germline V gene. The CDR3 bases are TGCGCCAGCAGCCTACTAGCGGGGGGGCAGGATGAGCAGTTCTTC. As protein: CASSLLAGGQDEQFF.

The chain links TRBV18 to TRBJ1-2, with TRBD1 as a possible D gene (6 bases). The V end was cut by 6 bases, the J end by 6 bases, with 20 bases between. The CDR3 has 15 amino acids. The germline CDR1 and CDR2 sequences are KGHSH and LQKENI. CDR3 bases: TGTGCCAGCTCTCCGAGGGCCGGGACAACGGATGGCTACACCTTC. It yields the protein CASSPRAGTTDGYTF.

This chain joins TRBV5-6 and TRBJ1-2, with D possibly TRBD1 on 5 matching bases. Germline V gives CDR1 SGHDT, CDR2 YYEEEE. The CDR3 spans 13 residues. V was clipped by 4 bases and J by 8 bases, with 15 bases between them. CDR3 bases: TGTGCCAGCAGCCCAGGGACTTTGGAAGGCTACACCTTC. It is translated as CASSPGTLEGYTF.

The CDR3 DNA reads TGTGCCAGCAGCCCTTCTACCGGGACCCAGTACTTC. Its protein product is CASSPSTGTQYF. The chain employs TRBV5-6 and TRBJ2-5; D remains ambiguous. This CDR3 is built from 12 residues. The V end lost 4 bases, the J end lost 7 bases, and 11 bases lay between the germline ends. Germline V gives CDR1 SGHDT, CDR2 YYEEEE.

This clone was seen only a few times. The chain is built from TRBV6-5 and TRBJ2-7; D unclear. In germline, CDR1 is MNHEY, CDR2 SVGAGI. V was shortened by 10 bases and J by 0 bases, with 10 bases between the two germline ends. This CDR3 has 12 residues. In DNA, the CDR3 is TGTGCCACCAGACCGAACTCCTACGAGCAGTACTTC. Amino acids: CATRPNSYEQYF.

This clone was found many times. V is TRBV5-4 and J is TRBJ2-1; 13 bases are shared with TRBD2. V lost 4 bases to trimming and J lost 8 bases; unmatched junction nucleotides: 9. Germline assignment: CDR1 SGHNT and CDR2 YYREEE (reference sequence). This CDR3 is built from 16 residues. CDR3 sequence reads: CASSPTSGGAWDEQFF. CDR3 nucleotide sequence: TGTGCCAGCAGCCCCACTAGCGGGGGGGCCTGGGATGAGCAGTTCTTC. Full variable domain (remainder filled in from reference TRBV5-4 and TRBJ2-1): ETGVTQSPTHLIKTRGQQVTLRCSSQSGHNTVSWYQQALGQGPQFIFQYYREEENGRGNFPPRFSGLQFPNYSSELNVNALELDDSALYLCASSPTSGGAWDEQFFGPGTRLTVL.

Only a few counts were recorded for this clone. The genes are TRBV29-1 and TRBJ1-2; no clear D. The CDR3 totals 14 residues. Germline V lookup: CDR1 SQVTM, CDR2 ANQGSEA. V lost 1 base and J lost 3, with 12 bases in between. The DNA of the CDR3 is TGCAGCGTTGAAGTGGGGAGGCTCGACTATGGCTACACCTTC. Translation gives CSVEVGRLDYGYTF.

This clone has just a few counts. The CDR3 protein is CASSPTFDPNYGYTF. In DNA form, the CDR3 reads TGTGCCAGCAGCCCGACATTTGACCCCAACTATGGCTACACCTTC. This chain uses TRBV7-8 with TRBJ1-2, with D unclear. CDR3 length equals 15 residues. The V and J ends lost 5 bases and 2 bases respectively, with 15 bases between them. Germline loops: CDR1 SGHVS, CDR2 FQNEAQ. The variable domain in full, completed from reference TRBV7-8 and TRBJ1-2, reads GAGVSQSPRYKVAKRGQDVALRCDPISGHVSLFWYQQALGQGPEFLTYFQNEAQLDKSGLPSDRFFAERPEGSVSTLKIQRTQQEDSAVYLCASSPTFDPNYGYTFGSGTRLTVV.

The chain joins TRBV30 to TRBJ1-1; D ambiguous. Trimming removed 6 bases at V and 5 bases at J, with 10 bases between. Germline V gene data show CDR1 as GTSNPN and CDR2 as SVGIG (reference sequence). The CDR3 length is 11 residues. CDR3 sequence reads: CACLSGTEAFF. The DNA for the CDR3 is TGTGCCTGCCTCTCGGGGACTGAAGCTTTCTTT.